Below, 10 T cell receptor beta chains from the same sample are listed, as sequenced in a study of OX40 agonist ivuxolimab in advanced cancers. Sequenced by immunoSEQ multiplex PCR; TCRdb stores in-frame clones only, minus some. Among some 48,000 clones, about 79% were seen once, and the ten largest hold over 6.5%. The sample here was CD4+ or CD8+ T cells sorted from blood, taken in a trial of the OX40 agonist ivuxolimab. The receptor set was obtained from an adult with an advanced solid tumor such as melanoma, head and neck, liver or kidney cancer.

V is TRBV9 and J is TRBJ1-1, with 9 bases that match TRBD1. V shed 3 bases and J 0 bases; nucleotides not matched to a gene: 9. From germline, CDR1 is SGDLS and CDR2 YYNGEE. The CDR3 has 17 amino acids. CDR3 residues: CASSDRDRAAVNTEAFF. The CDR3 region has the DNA TGTGCCAGCAGCGACCGGGACAGGGCGGCCGTGAACACTGAAGCTTTCTTT.

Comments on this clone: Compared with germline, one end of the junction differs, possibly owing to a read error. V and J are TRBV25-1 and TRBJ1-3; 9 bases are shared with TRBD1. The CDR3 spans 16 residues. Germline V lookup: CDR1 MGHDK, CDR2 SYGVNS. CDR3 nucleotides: TGTGCCAGCAGTGCCCCCGGGAGGGGACAGGGAATCACCATATATTTT. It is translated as CASSAPGRGQGITIYF.

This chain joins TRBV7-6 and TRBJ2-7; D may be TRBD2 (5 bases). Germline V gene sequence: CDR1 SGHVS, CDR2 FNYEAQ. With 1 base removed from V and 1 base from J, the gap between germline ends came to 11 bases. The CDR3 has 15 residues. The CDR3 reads CASSLVSGFSYEQYF. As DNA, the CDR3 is TGTGCCAGCAGCTTAGTTTCGGGGTTTTCCTACGAGCAGTACTTC.

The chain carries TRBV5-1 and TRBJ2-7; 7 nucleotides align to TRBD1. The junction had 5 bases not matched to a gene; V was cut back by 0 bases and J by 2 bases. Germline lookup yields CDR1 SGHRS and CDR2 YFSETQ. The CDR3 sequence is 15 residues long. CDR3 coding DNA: TGCGCCAGCAGCTTGGCGACAGGGTCTACCTACGAGCAGTACTTC. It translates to CASSLATGSTYEQYF.

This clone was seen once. CDR3 coding DNA: TGTGCCAGCAGGAGGGAGGGCCTCACAGATACGCAGTATTTT. Protein sequence: CASRREGLTDTQYF. The chain carries TRBV6-5 and TRBJ2-3, with 7 bases that match TRBD2. This CDR3 has 14 residues. Trimming cost V 6 bases and J 2 bases; bases outside gene matches: 5. The V gene's germline CDR1 is MNHEY and CDR2 SVGAGI.

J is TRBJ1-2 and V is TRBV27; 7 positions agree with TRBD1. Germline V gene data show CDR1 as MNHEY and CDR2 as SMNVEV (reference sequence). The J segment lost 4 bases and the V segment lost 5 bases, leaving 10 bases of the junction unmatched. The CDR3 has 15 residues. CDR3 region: CASSPDRSHPYGYTF. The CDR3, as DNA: TGTGCCAGCAGTCCGGACAGGTCCCATCCCTATGGCTACACCTTC.

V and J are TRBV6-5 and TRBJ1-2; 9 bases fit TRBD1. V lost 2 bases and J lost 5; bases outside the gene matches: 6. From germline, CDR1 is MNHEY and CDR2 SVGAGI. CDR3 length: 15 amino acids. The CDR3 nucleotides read TGTGCCAGCAGTTACCACCGGGACAGGGATTATGGCTACACCTTC. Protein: CASSYHRDRDYGYTF.

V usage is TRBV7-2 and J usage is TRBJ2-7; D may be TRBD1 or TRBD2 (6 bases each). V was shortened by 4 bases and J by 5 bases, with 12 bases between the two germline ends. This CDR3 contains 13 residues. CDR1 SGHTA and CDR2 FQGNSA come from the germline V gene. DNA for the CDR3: TGTGCCAGCAGCTGGGCAGGGGAGGACGAGCAGTACTTC. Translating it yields CASSWAGEDEQYF.

The DNA for the CDR3 is TGTGCCGGGGGGTCCTGGCAACCCTACGAGCAGTACTTC. It yields the protein CAGGSWQPYEQYF. The rearrangement links TRBV5-8 to TRBJ2-7; a possible D gene is TRBD2 (6 bases). Trimming stripped 10 bases from V and 2 bases from J, with 16 bases between. CDR1 and CDR2 from the germline V gene are SGHTS and YDEGEE. The CDR3 has 13 residues.

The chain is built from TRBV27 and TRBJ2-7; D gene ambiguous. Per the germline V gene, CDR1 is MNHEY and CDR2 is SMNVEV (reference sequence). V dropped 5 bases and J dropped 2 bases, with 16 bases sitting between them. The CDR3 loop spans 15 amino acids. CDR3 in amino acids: CASSHTTQFPYEQYF. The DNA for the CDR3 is TGTGCCAGCAGTCACACTACACAGTTCCCCTACGAGCAGTACTTC.